Each of the 24 T cell receptor beta chains below was sequenced from the same sample in a study of regulatory T cells in long-lasting Graves disease. The authors built TCR beta libraries using iRepertoire HTBI primers and Arm-PCR of CDR3 regions. TCRdb reanalysed the multiplex PCR reads using MiXCR and keeps one entry per CDR3 protein. The profile covers roughly 400,000 distinct CDR3 sequences, with 21% appearing a single time and around 15% taken by the ten largest. Time point given: persistent/refractory GD, antithyroid drugs over 5 years with positive TRAb. RNA from PBMCs was the source of the TCR library. Sequenced material: peripheral blood mononuclear cells (PBMCs), taken when the disease was refractory, from a patient treated with antithyroid drugs. These receptor sequences come from a female donor with Graves disease.

The chain combines TRBV5-1 with TRBJ2-5; D perhaps matches TRBD1 (6 bases). This CDR3 has 15 amino acids. The germline gives CDR1 SGHRS, CDR2 YFSETQ. V was shortened by 5 bases and J by 1 base, with 15 bases between the two germline ends. The CDR3 sequence: CASSYWEQGQETQYF. CDR3 nucleotide sequence: TGCGCCAGCAGTTACTGGGAACAGGGCCAAGAGACCCAGTACTTC.

A few counts support this clonotype. The junction and the germline gene differ at one end; a read error may be behind it. The CDR3 sequence: CAGSLDPYNYEQYF. The CDR3 DNA is TGTGCCGGCAGCTTAGACCCATATAACTACGAGCAGTACTTC. The V gene is TRBV7-9, the J gene TRBJ2-7; D uncertain. The CDR3 is 14 amino acids. The germline V gene has CDR1 SEHNR and CDR2 FQNEAQ (reference sequence).

On this clonotype: At one end the junction does not follow the germline gene, possibly because of a read error. The chain is built from TRBV3-1 and TRBJ2-5, with 11 bases identical to TRBD2. Germline V CDR1 and CDR2: LGHDT, YNNKEL (reference sequence). The CDR3 has 15 residues. The CDR3 reads CASSYGTSGQETRYF. The CDR3 DNA reads as TGTGCCAGCAGCTACGGGACTAGCGGCCAAGAGACCCGGTACTTC.

The V gene is TRBV25-1, the J gene TRBJ1-1, with 8 nucleotides matching TRBD1. Per the germline V gene, CDR1 is MGHDK and CDR2 is SYGVNS. The CDR3 is 15 residues long. J was trimmed by 5 bases and V by 4 bases; bases with no gene match: 9. DNA of the CDR3: TGTGCCAGCAGTGGTACAGGGGGGGCGTGGACTGAAGCTTTCTTT. Residues: CASSGTGGAWTEAFF.

In its sample, this clonotype was seen many times. The J gene is TRBJ2-5, the V gene TRBV24-1; 9 bases are a match to TRBD1. This CDR3 region has 15 residues. CDR1 KGHDR and CDR2 SFDVKD come from the germline V gene. The junction had 6 bases not matched to a gene; V was cut back by 4 bases and J by 4 bases. CDR3 in amino acids: CATSDPQGAGETQYF. CDR3 nucleotides: TGTGCCACCAGTGACCCACAGGGGGCTGGAGAGACCCAGTACTTC.

Turning to this clonotype: Possible read error: a much larger clone is one base away. The CDR3 protein is CASSGPVGSYEQYF. The CDR3 region has the DNA TGTGCCAGCAGCGGCCCAGTGGGCTCCTACGAGCAGTACTTC. V and J are TRBV6-4 and TRBJ2-7; D unclear. CDR1 is MRHNA and CDR2 is SNTAGT in the germline V gene. This CDR3 is 14 amino acids long. V dropped 6 bases and J dropped 0 bases, with 12 bases sitting between them.

This clonotype was counted ten times or more. The chain couples TRBV28 to TRBJ2-7, with TRBD2 as a possible D gene (5 bases). CDR3 length: 14 amino acids. V lost 3 bases and J 3 bases, leaving 12 bases between the germline ends. CDR1 is MDHEN and CDR2 is SYDVKM in the germline V gene. DNA of the CDR3: TGTGCCAGCAGTTTCCGAAGAGGGATCTACGAGCAGTACTTC. This codes for CASSFRRGIYEQYF.

This clonotype was seen ten or more times. The chain uses TRBV12-3 or TRBV12-4 and TRBJ1-2, with unresolved D. Trimming cost V 6 bases and J 3 bases, with 14 bases left between them. The CDR3 totals 14 residues. The CDR3 is CASRLAARDYGYTF. CDR3 coding DNA: TGTGCCAGCAGGCTGGCAGCGAGGGACTATGGCTACACCTTC.

This clonotype was counted at least ten times. This sequence joins TRBV28 and TRBJ2-7; 7 bases fit TRBD1. The ends lost 6 bases at V and 3 bases at J; junction bases unmatched: 8. The CDR3 covers 14 residues. Germline-derived CDR1 and CDR2 are MDHEN and SYDVKM. The CDR3 region is CASRSPGQHYEQYF. As DNA, the CDR3 is TGTGCCAGCAGAAGTCCGGGACAGCACTACGAGCAGTACTTC.

This clonotype was detected a few times. The chain joins TRBV10-3 to TRBJ1-1; D unclear. The CDR3 runs to 15 residues. Germline lookup yields CDR1 ENHRY and CDR2 SYGVKD. V dropped 0 bases and J dropped 1 base, with 9 bases sitting between them. Here the CDR3 reads CAISESRKGNTEAFF. The CDR3 DNA reads as TGTGCCATCAGTGAGTCCCGAAAAGGGAACACTGAAGCTTTCTTT.

This clonotype was detected ten times or more. The chain is built from TRBV20-1 and TRBJ2-7, with no clear D. Germline CDR1 reads DFQATT; CDR2 reads SNEGSKA (reference sequence). The CDR3 length is 13 residues. Trimming shortened V by 3 bases and J by 0 bases, and 9 bases separated the two germline ends. The CDR3 protein is CSASVRLSYEQYF. In DNA, the CDR3 is TGCAGTGCTAGTGTTAGGCTCTCCTACGAGCAGTACTTC.

The chain links TRBV12-3 or TRBV12-4 to TRBJ1-3; a weak D match, TRBD1 (5 bases). V gave up 10 bases and J gave up 0 bases, with 13 bases separating them. This CDR3 comprises 14 residues. The CDR3 region is CATPLGDSGNTIYF. In DNA, the CDR3 is TGTGCCACCCCTCTGGGGGACTCTGGAAACACCATATATTTT.

This clonotype was counted ten times or more. The chain recombines TRBV20-1 with TRBJ2-5; tentatively, D is TRBD2 (5 bases). This CDR3 is 14 amino acids long. CDR1 is DFQATT and CDR2 is SNEGSKA in the germline V gene (reference sequence). The V gene lost 1 base and the J gene lost 5 bases, with 14 bases spanning the gap. The CDR3 region is CSARATEAVETQYF. In DNA form, the CDR3 reads TGCAGTGCTAGAGCAACGGAGGCAGTCGAGACCCAGTACTTC.

This clonotype has at least ten counts. V and J are TRBV28 and TRBJ2-7; 7 positions agree with TRBD1. The CDR3 covers 15 residues. Per the germline V gene, CDR1 is MDHEN and CDR2 is SYDVKM. J lost 2 bases, V lost 3 bases, and 7 bases had no gene match. The CDR3 is CASSLGDRWTYEQYF. The CDR3 DNA reads TGTGCCAGCAGTTTGGGGGACAGATGGACCTACGAGCAGTACTTC.

Many counts were recorded for this clonotype. The gene calls are TRBV2 and TRBJ1-1; no reliable D call. Germline V lookup: CDR1 SNHLY, CDR2 FYNNEI. CDR3 length: 13 residues. Trimming took 7 bases from V and 4 from J, leaving 13 bases between them. The CDR3 region has the DNA TGTGCCAGCAATAGGGATGGTAGCACTGAAGCTTTCTTT. Translating gives CASNRDGSTEAFF.

This clonotype was counted ten times or more. This chain uses TRBV12-3 or TRBV12-4 with TRBJ1-4; D remains unclear. V lost 3 bases, J lost 8 bases, and 10 bases lay in between. This CDR3 has 13 amino acids. CDR3 sequence (DNA): TGTGCCAGCAGTTTTCACGTAAAGGAAAAACTGTTTTTT. This translates into CASSFHVKEKLFF.

The chain combines TRBV20-1 with TRBJ2-2; TRBD2 matches at 9 bases. The CDR3 consists of 15 residues. Germline-derived CDR1 and CDR2 are DFQATT and SNEGSKA (reference sequence). With 6 bases clipped from V and 4 bases from J, the junction kept 9 bases outside the gene matches. In DNA, the CDR3 is TGCAGTGCCATTTCCGGGACTAGCAGCACCGGGGAGCTGTTTTTT. This encodes CSAISGTSSTGELFF.

This clonotype was counted ten times or more. J is TRBJ2-5 and V is TRBV30, with 11 bases matching TRBD2. The CDR3 spans 15 residues. The germline gives CDR1 GTSNPN, CDR2 SVGIG (reference sequence). V dropped 0 bases and J dropped 4; count of bases not matched to a gene: 4. Here the CDR3 reads CAWSVLAGVPETQYF. The CDR3, as DNA: TGTGCCTGGAGTGTACTAGCGGGAGTACCAGAGACCCAGTACTTC.

This clonotype was detected ten times or more. V usage is TRBV19 and J usage is TRBJ2-2; 7 nucleotides line up with TRBD1. Germline V gene sequence: CDR1 LNHDA, CDR2 SQIVND (reference sequence). The CDR3 sequence is 15 residues long. Germline trimming cut 2 bases from V and 1 base from J; bases unmatched to any gene: 1. The CDR3 DNA reads TGTGCCAGTAGTATAAGGACAGGGAACACCGGGGAGCTGTTTTTT. Amino acids: CASSIRTGNTGELFF.

This clonotype was seen ten or more times. J is TRBJ1-6 and V is TRBV5-1, with D possibly being TRBD1 (5 bases). Per the germline V gene, CDR1 is SGHRS and CDR2 is YFSETQ. The V gene lost 2 bases and the J gene lost 0 bases, with 9 bases spanning the gap. The CDR3 sequence is 16 residues long. CDR3 protein: CASSLQESSYNSPLHF. In DNA form, the CDR3 reads TGCGCCAGCAGCTTACAGGAGAGCTCCTATAATTCACCCCTCCACTTT.

The chain has TRBV7-9 and TRBJ2-7; tentative D call: TRBD1 (6 bases). Germline assignment: CDR1 SEHNR and CDR2 FQNEAQ (reference sequence). V lost 4 bases to trimming and J lost 6 bases, with 19 bases between them. This CDR3 contains 15 residues. The CDR3 DNA sequence: TGTGCCAGCAGCTCAACTAGGGGGTGGGGAATCGAGCAGTACTTC. It yields the protein CASSSTRGWGIEQYF.

The table lists this clonotype with many counts. The V and J genes are TRBV27 and TRBJ1-5; tentatively, D is TRBD1 (5 bases). CDR1 and CDR2 from the germline V gene are MNHEY and SMNVEV (reference sequence). V shed 2 bases and J shed 2 bases, with 13 bases lying between them. CDR3 length equals 16 residues. DNA of the CDR3: TGTGCCAGCAGTTTAGTCGGGACCGGAGGCAATCAGCCCCAGCATTTT. This sequence encodes CASSLVGTGGNQPQHF.

Only a few counts were recorded for this clonotype. The chain uses TRBV20-1 and TRBJ2-7; 10 bases fit TRBD2. CDR1 DFQATT and CDR2 SNEGSKA come from the germline V gene (reference sequence). The CDR3 has 16 amino acids. Trimming took 5 bases from V and 1 from J; bases not matched to a gene: 11. CDR3: CSADGLGLASSYEQYF. CDR3 nucleotides: TGCAGTGCTGACGGGTTGGGACTAGCGTCTTCCTACGAGCAGTACTTC.

This clonotype turned up a few times. This rearrangement joins TRBV18 to TRBJ1-1, with 7 bases that match TRBD1. With 3 bases clipped from V and 10 bases from J, the junction kept 8 bases outside the gene matches. The germline V gene encodes CDR1 KGHSH and CDR2 LQKENI. The CDR3 has 13 amino acids. The CDR3 DNA reads as TGTGCCAGCTCACCTAGACAGGGCGGTGGAGCTTTCTTT. It yields the protein CASSPRQGGGAFF. The whole variable domain, remainder taken from reference TRBV18 and TRBJ1-1, is NAGVMQNPRHLVRRRGQEARLRCSPMKGHSHVYWYRQLPEEGLKFMVYLQKENIIDESGMPKERFSAEFPKEGPSILRIQQVVRGDSAAYFCASSPRQGGGAFFGQGTRLTVV.